This TCR beta chain was captured in a study of early T cells in non-severe SARS-CoV-2 infection. On the study more broadly: With bulk RNA from unsorted whole blood as input, sequencing yielded unpaired chains.

Individual cDNA molecules carried attached unique molecular identifiers. TCRdb re-called the 5' RACE reads with MiXCR, one entry per CDR3 protein. Among 70,000 to 95,000 distinct CDR3 sequences listed, about 16% were seen once. Between the trimmed V and J ends, which lost 1 base and 7 bases, there was a span of 11 bases. CDR1 and CDR2 from the germline V gene are SGHRS and YFSETQ. The CDR3 covers 14 residues. Notes on this clonotype: As yet, its antigen is unknown.

Study-level results: Clonotype matching in VDJdb favored anti-spike CD8 responses and did not capture private and CD4 specificities.

The sample taken for sequencing was whole blood. This chain joins TRBV5-1 and TRBJ1-4; unclear D gene. This receptor was taken from an adult who was a healthcare worker with PCR-confirmed SARS-CoV-2 infection or an uninfected control (not recorded which). The CDR3 loop is CASSLSGRGEKLFF. In nucleotides, the CDR3 is TGCGCCAGCAGCTTGAGCGGGCGGGGTGAAAAACTGTTTTTT.